The 19 T cell receptor beta chains below all came from one sample that was sequenced in a study of identical twins. TCRdb ran MiXCR on the 5' RACE reads and lists one entry per CDR3 protein. The table records fewer than 800,000 distinct CDR3 sequences, just over 7% of them present only once. This sample also belongs to another study, concerning yellow fever vaccine responses in identical twins.

Sequencing input: PBMCs. The receptors derive from a woman in her late teens or twenties in good health.

This clonotype appeared a few times. The chain links TRBV4-1 to TRBJ2-1; the match to TRBD2 covers 9 bases. The CDR3 consists of 16 residues. V shed 4 bases and J 2 bases; nucleotides not matched to a gene: 6. Germline lookup yields CDR1 MGHRA and CDR2 YSYEKL. CDR3 nucleotides: TGCGCCAGCAGCCCGGGACTAGCCGAGCCCTACAATGAGCAGTTCTTC. Encoded protein: CASSPGLAEPYNEQFF.

There are a few counts of this clonotype. The chain joins TRBV27 to TRBJ2-5; 10 bases are a match to TRBD1. The CDR3 runs 15 residues. Germline V lookup: CDR1 MNHEY, CDR2 SMNVEV (reference sequence). The junction had 7 bases not matched to a gene; V was cut back by 3 bases and J by 6 bases. The CDR3 nucleotides read TGTGCCAGCAGTTTGAGGGGACAGGGGTTGCAGACCCAGTACTTC. Residues: CASSLRGQGLQTQYF.

This clonotype has a count of ten or more. This chain links TRBV29-1 with TRBJ2-7; 11 nucleotides line up with TRBD2. J lost 2 bases, V lost 7 bases, and 19 bases had no gene match. This CDR3 region has 18 residues. The germline V gene encodes CDR1 SQVTM and CDR2 ANQGSEA. CDR3: CSAHSGAPGLADTYEQYF. DNA of the CDR3: TGCAGCGCCCACTCCGGGGCACCGGGACTAGCGGACACCTACGAGCAGTACTTC.

The CDR3 reads CASSLAAGRPGWAKNIQYF. The CDR3 nucleotides are TGCGCCAGCAGCTTGGCCGCGGGCAGGCCCGGATGGGCCAAAAACATTCAGTACTTC. The chain is built from TRBV5-1 and TRBJ2-4; weak D call: TRBD2 (5 bases). V was clipped by 0 bases and J by 1 base, with 20 bases between them. The germline gives CDR1 SGHRS, CDR2 YFSETQ. The CDR3 is 19 residues long.

This clonotype was picked up a small number of times. The chain is built from TRBV4-2 and TRBJ2-3; no reliable D call. Germline CDR1 LGHNA, CDR2 YNFKEQ. Trimming stripped 3 bases from V and 5 bases from J, with 12 bases between. CDR3 length equals 14 residues. The CDR3 region has the DNA TGTGCCAGCAGCCAGGGCATTGGCGTAGATACGCAGTATTTT. It encodes CASSQGIGVDTQYF.

This clonotype was counted at least ten times. This chain joins TRBV29-1 and TRBJ2-1, with 8 nucleotides matching TRBD1. With 6 bases clipped from V and 4 bases from J, the junction kept 11 bases outside the gene matches. The germline gives CDR1 SQVTM, CDR2 ANQGSEA. The CDR3 loop spans 15 amino acids. The CDR3 DNA sequence: TGCAGCGTGCCTGGACAGGGCGACTTTTACAATGAGCAGTTCTTC. Protein: CSVPGQGDFYNEQFF.

This clonotype was recorded a few times. This chain joins TRBV7-9 and TRBJ2-5; no clear D gene. The CDR3 totals 14 residues. V was trimmed by 5 bases and J by 3 bases, leaving 13 bases between them. Looked up from germline, CDR1 is SEHNR and CDR2 is FQNEAQ (reference sequence). DNA for the CDR3: TGTGCCAGCAGCCATCCCATCAGTGAAGAGACCCAGTACTTC. It specifies CASSHPISEETQYF. Full variable domain (remainder filled in from reference TRBV7-9 and TRBJ2-5): DTGVSQNPRHKITKRGQNVTFRCDPISEHNRLYWYRQTLGQGPEFLTYFQNEAQLEKSRLLSDRFSAERPKGSFSTLEIQRTEQGDSAMYLCASSHPISEETQYFGPGTRLLVL.

A few counts support this clonotype. The chain uses TRBV29-1 and TRBJ2-1; TRBD2 matches 14 bases. The CDR3 sequence is 18 residues long. CDR1 is SQVTM and CDR2 is ANQGSEA in the germline V gene. V trimming: 1 base; J trimming: 7 bases; junction bases outside the gene matches: 12. In DNA form, the CDR3 reads TGCAGCGTTGAAGGGACTCGACTAGCGGGAGGGGTAGGAAATGAGCAGTTCTTC. This encodes CSVEGTRLAGGVGNEQFF.

The rearrangement uses TRBV27 and TRBJ2-1; 14 nucleotides line up with TRBD2. With V trimmed by 3 bases and J by 4 bases, 8 bases remained unmatched. The CDR3 has 18 residues. Germline-derived CDR1 and CDR2 are MNHEY and SMNVEV (reference sequence). CDR3 sequence: CASSLQRLAGGLYNEQFF. The CDR3 DNA reads as TGTGCCAGCAGTTTGCAGCGACTAGCGGGGGGGCTTTACAATGAGCAGTTCTTC.

J is TRBJ2-5 and V is TRBV6-1, with D possibly matching TRBD2 (6 bases). The CDR3 has 14 amino acids. The ends were cut back, 5 bases at V and 5 bases at J, with 15 bases in the middle. Germline loops: CDR1 MNHNS, CDR2 SASEGT. The CDR3 DNA reads as TGTGCCAGCAGTCCCGTGGAGGGGAGGGAGACCCAGTACTTC. It specifies CASSPVEGRETQYF.

This clonotype turned up a few times. This chain uses TRBV29-1 with TRBJ2-7; 13 positions agree with TRBD2. CDR3 length: 14 amino acids. Trimming cost V 3 bases and J 4 bases; bases outside gene matches: 3. Germline loops: CDR1 SQVTM, CDR2 ANQGSEA. Here the CDR3 reads CSVDGTSGEYEQYF. CDR3 bases: TGCAGCGTTGACGGGACTAGCGGGGAATACGAGCAGTACTTC.

This clonotype was counted a few times. This chain uses TRBV5-6 with TRBJ2-7, with 9 bases that match TRBD2. V dropped 0 bases and J dropped 1; count of bases not matched to a gene: 17. This CDR3 comprises 20 residues. The germline V gene encodes CDR1 SGHDT and CDR2 YYEEEE. For the CDR3, the DNA is TGTGCCAGCAGCTTGGTCTCCTTTGGTAGCGGGAGTTTAGCGTCCTACGAGCAGTACTTC. Translated, it gives CASSLVSFGSGSLASYEQYF.

This clonotype has at least ten counts. V and J are TRBV7-9 and TRBJ1-1; tentative D call: TRBD1 (5 bases). Per the germline V gene, CDR1 is SEHNR and CDR2 is FQNEAQ (reference sequence). The CDR3 sequence is 15 residues long. V lost 0 bases, J lost 0 bases, and 8 bases lay in between. In nucleotides, the CDR3 is TGTGCCAGCAGCTTAGCCGACAGAATGAACACTGAAGCTTTCTTT. Its translation: CASSLADRMNTEAFF.

This clonotype was seen only a few times. V and J are TRBV27 and TRBJ2-1, with D tentatively TRBD2 (6 bases). V was clipped by 4 bases and J by 0 bases, with 10 bases between them. The CDR3 totals 15 residues. Germline V gives CDR1 MNHEY, CDR2 SMNVEV (reference sequence). CDR3: CASSSWRDSYNEQFF. The CDR3 region has the DNA TGTGCCAGCAGTTCCTGGCGGGACTCCTACAATGAGCAGTTCTTC.

This clonotype was observed at least ten times. This chain links TRBV20-1 with TRBJ2-5, with 7 bases aligning to TRBD2. From germline, CDR1 is DFQATT and CDR2 SNEGSKA (reference sequence). The CDR3 spans 15 residues. The trim removed 1 base at V and 4 bases at J, leaving 9 bases unmatched. This chain's CDR3 is CSARAISGSVETQYF. CDR3 nucleotide sequence: TGCAGTGCTAGAGCGATTAGCGGGTCGGTAGAGACCCAGTACTTC.

This clonotype was counted only a few times. V and J are TRBV4-1 and TRBJ1-5, with unresolved D. The V gene's germline CDR1 is MGHRA and CDR2 YSYEKL. The V and J ends lost 2 bases and 2 bases respectively, with 7 bases between them. The CDR3 loop spans 14 amino acids. The CDR3 coding sequence is TGCGCCAGCAGCCAATCGGGCCGCAATCAGCCCCAGCATTTT. This translates into CASSQSGRNQPQHF.

This sequence joins TRBV28 and TRBJ2-2; possibly TRBD2 for D (5 bases). The V end lost 3 bases, the J end lost 3 bases, and 14 bases lay between the germline ends. The length of the CDR3 is 16 residues. The germline CDR1 and CDR2 sequences are MDHEN and SYDVKM. In DNA, the CDR3 is TGTGCCAGCAGTTTTCTTGTCCGGGGATACACCGGGGAGCTGTTTTTT. It encodes CASSFLVRGYTGELFF.

This clonotype showed up just a few times. The J gene is TRBJ2-1, the V gene TRBV20-1; 8 bases are a match to TRBD1. The CDR3 loop spans 15 amino acids. V trimming: 0 bases; J trimming: 9 bases; junction bases outside the gene matches: 10. CDR1 is DFQATT and CDR2 is SNEGSKA in the germline V gene (reference sequence). DNA of the CDR3: TGCAGTGCTAGAGATTTTACAGGGGGACTGGGTGAGCAGTTCTTC. Amino acid sequence: CSARDFTGGLGEQFF.

The J gene is TRBJ2-3, the V gene TRBV10-3, with a possible D match to TRBD2 (5 bases). From germline, CDR1 is ENHRY and CDR2 SYGVKD. Trimming took off 8 bases at V and 4 bases at J, with 13 bases between the two ends. The CDR3 spans 13 residues. CDR3 sequence (DNA): TGTGCCATCGGGGAGCTAGGTGCAGATACGCAGTATTTT. Encoded protein: CAIGELGADTQYF.